The clone carrying this T cell receptor beta chain has more than one count but fewer than ten. This sample was included in a study of blood T cell repertoires in COVID-19. The CDR3 is made up of 11 amino acids. With 4 bases removed from V and 7 bases from J, the gap between germline ends came to 7 bases. The germline V gene encodes CDR1 MDHEN and CDR2 SYDVKM. Authors' data handling: Cell counts per sample came from amplifying reference gene primers. This table comes from immunoSEQ multiplex PCR, and its TCRdb copy is limited to in-frame clones, with some not included. The DNA gave D and trimming, while V, J and clone size come from that table. The top ten clones hold around 3.4% of a sample with roughly 150,000 clones, roughly 80% of them seen once.

This clonotype was obtained from a woman aged 80 or older with acute or convalescent COVID-19. The source material was peripheral blood. The V and J genes are TRBV28 and TRBJ1-2, with D hard to call. The CDR3 loop reads CASSSGSGYTF. DNA for the CDR3: TGTGCCAGCAGTTCCGGGAGTGGCTACACCTTC.